The clone carrying this TCR beta chain was found many times. Its antigen remains unknown. The ends were cut back, 5 bases at V and 5 bases at J, with 19 bases in the middle. Per the germline V gene, CDR1 is SGHRS and CDR2 is YFSETQ. The CDR3 is made up of 15 amino acids. TCRdb recomputed calls from the 5' RACE reads with MiXCR, one row per CDR3 protein. The sample lists 55,000 to 70,000 distinct CDR3 sequences; around 5% were seen once. These data belong to a study of neurological immune-mediated disorders. Study results and caveats: When the repertoires were sorted by phylogenetic grouping, those of 18 of 34 multiple sclerosis patients ended up in one related-CDR3 cluster, a possible signature.

The chain joins TRBV5-1 to TRBJ2-5, with D possibly called TRBD1 or TRBD2 (5 bases each). The sequence was obtained from a human donor with multiple sclerosis. The donor label of this sample is uncertain. Source material: PBMCs. CDR3 region: CASRTGTSIVETQYF. For the CDR3, the DNA is TGCGCCAGCAGAACCGGGACCTCAATTGTGGAGACCCAGTACTTC.